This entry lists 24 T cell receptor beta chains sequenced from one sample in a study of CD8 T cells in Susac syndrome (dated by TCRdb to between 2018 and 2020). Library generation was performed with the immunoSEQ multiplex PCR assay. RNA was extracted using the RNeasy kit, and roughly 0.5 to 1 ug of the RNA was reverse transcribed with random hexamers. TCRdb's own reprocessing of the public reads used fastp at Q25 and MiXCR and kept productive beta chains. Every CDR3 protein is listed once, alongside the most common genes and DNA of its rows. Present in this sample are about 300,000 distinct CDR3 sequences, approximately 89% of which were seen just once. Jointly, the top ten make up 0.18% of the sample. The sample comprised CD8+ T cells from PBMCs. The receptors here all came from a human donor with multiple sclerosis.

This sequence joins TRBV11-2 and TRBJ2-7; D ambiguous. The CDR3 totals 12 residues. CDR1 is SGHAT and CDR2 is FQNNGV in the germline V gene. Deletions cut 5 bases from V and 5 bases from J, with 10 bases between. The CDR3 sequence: CASSPYSNEQYF. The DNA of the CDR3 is TGTGCCAGCAGCCCTTATTCTAACGAGCAGTACTTC.

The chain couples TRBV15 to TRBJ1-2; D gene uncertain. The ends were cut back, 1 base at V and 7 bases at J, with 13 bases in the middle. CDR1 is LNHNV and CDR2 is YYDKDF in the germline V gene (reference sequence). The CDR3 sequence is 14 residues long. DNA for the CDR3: TGTGCCACCAGCAGAGGTAGCTCCGCCAGTGGCTACACCTTC. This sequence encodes CATSRGSSASGYTF. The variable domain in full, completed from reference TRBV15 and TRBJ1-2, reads DAMVIQNPRYQVTQFGKPVTLSCSQTLNHNVMYWYQQKSSQAPKLLFHYYDKDFNNEADTPDNFQSRRPNTSFCFLDIRSPGLGDTAMYLCATSRGSSASGYTFGSGTRLTVV.

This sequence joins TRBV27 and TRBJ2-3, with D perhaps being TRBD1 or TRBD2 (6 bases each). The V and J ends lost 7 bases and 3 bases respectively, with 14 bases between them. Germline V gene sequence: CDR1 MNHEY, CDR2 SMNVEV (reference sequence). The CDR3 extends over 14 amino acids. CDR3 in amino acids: CASTHQGGTDTQYF. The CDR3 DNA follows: TGTGCCAGCACCCATCAAGGGGGGACAGATACGCAGTATTTT.

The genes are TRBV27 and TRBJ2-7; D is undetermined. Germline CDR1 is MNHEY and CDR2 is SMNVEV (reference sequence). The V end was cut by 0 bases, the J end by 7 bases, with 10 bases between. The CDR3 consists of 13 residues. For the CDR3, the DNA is TGTGCCAGCAGTTTATCCGTTCTGCTGGAGCAGTACTTC. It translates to CASSLSVLLEQYF.

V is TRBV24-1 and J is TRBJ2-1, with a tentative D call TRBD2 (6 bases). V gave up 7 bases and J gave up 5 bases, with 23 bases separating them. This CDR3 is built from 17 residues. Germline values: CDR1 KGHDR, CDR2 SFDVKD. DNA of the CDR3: TGTGCCACCAGCGCGACTAGAGCCCCAATGATAAACAATGAGCAGTTCTTC. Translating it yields CATSATRAPMINNEQFF.

This chain's CDR3 is CASSLLAGTPPNEQYF. CDR3 in DNA: TGTGCCAGCAGTTTATTGGCAGGAACACCACCTAACGAGCAGTACTTC. The chain couples TRBV27 to TRBJ2-7; D remains unclear. This CDR3 is 16 amino acids long. V was clipped by 1 base and J by 5 bases, with 18 bases between them. The germline gives CDR1 MNHEY, CDR2 SMNVEV (reference sequence).

The DNA of the CDR3 is TGTGCCAGCAGCTCCATTACAGAGCTCGGAATCAGCTATGAGCAGTTCTTC. This encodes CASSSITELGISYEQFF. This rearrangement joins TRBV7-9 to TRBJ2-1; D gene ambiguous. V lost 4 bases and J lost 8, with 24 bases in between. The CDR3 is made up of 17 amino acids. The germline gives CDR1 SEHNR, CDR2 FQNEAQ (reference sequence).

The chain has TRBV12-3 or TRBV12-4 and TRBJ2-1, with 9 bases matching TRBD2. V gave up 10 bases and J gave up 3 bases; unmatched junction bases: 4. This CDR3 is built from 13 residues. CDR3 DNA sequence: TGTGCCACCGAGACTAGCGGCTACAATGAGCAGTTCTTC. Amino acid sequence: CATETSGYNEQFF.

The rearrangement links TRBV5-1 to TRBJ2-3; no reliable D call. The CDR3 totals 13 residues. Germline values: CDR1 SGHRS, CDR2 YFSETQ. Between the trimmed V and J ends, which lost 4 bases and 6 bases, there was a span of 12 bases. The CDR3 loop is CASSPSRSDTQYF. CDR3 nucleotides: TGCGCCAGCAGCCCGTCTCGAAGTGATACGCAGTATTTT.

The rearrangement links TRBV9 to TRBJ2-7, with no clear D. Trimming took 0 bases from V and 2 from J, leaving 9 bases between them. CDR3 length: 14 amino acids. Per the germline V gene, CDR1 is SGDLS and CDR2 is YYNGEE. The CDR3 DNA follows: TGTGCCAGCAGCGTAGACGGGTCCCCCTACGAGCAGTACTTC. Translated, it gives CASSVDGSPYEQYF. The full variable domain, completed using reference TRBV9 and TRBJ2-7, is DSGVTQTPKHLITATGQRVTLRCSPRSGDLSVYWYQQSLDQGLQFLIQYYNGEERAKGNILERFSAQQFPDLHSELNLSSLELGDSALYFCASSVDGSPYEQYFGPGTRLTVT.

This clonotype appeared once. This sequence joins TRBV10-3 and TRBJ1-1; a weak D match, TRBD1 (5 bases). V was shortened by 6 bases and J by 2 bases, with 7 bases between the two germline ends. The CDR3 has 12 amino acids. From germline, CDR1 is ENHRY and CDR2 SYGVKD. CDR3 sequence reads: CAISRDNTEAFF. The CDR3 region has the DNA TGTGCCATCAGCAGGGACAACACTGAAGCTTTCTTT.

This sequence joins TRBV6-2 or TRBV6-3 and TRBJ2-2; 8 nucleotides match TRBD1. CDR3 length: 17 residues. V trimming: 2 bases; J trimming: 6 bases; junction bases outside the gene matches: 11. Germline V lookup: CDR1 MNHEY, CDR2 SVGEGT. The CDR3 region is CASSYVARTGLAGELFF. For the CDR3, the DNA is TGTGCCAGCAGTTACGTCGCCCGGACAGGGCTTGCCGGGGAGCTGTTTTTT.

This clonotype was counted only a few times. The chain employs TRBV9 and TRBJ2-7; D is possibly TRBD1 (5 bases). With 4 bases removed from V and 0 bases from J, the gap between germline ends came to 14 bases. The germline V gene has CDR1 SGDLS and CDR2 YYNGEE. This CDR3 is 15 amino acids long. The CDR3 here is CASSPLDSSSYEQYF. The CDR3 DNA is TGTGCCAGCAGCCCTTTAGACAGTAGCTCCTACGAGCAGTACTTC. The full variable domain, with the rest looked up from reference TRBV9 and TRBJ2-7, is DSGVTQTPKHLITATGQRVTLRCSPRSGDLSVYWYQQSLDQGLQFLIQYYNGEERAKGNILERFSAQQFPDLHSELNLSSLELGDSALYFCASSPLDSSSYEQYFGPGTRLTVT.

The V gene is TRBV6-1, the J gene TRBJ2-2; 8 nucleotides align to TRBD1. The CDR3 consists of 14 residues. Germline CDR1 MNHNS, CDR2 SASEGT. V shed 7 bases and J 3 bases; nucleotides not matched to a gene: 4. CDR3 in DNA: TGTGCCAGCAAAGGACAGGGAGACACCGGGGAGCTGTTTTTT. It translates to CASKGQGDTGELFF.

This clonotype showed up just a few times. The CDR3 is CASSYGGDAETQYF. The CDR3 nucleotides are TGTGCCAGCAGTTACGGTGGGGACGCGGAGACCCAGTACTTC. J is TRBJ2-5 and V is TRBV6-2 or TRBV6-3; D possibly matches TRBD1 or TRBD2 (5 bases each). Germline CDR1 reads MNHEY; CDR2 reads SVGEGT. This CDR3 has 14 amino acids. V lost 2 bases and J 5 bases, leaving 12 bases between the germline ends.

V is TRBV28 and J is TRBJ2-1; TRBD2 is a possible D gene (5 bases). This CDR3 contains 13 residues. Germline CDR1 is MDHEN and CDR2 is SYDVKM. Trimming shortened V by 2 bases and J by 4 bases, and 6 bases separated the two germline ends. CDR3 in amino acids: CASSLREYNEQFF. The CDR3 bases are TGTGCCAGCAGTTTACGGGAATACAATGAGCAGTTCTTC.

CDR3 sequence reads: CASSLSLGSYEQYF. CDR3 DNA: TGTGCCAGCAGCTTGTCTCTGGGCTCCTACGAGCAGTACTTC. This chain links TRBV5-4 with TRBJ2-7, with D unclear. The CDR3 spans 14 residues. Germline CDR1 and CDR2: SGHNT and YYREEE (reference sequence). The V end was cut by 1 base, the J end by 0 bases, with 8 bases between.

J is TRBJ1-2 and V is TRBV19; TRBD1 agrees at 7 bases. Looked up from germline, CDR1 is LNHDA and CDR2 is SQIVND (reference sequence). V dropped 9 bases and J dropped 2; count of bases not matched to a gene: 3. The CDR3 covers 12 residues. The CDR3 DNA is TGTGCCAGCGAGGGACAGAACTATGGCTACACCTTC. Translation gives CASEGQNYGYTF.

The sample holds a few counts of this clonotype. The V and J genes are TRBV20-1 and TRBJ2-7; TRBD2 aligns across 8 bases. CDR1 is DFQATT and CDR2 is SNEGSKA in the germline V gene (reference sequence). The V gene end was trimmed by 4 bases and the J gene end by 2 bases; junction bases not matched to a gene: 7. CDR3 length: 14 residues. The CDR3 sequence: CSATPAGVPYEQYF. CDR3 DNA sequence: TGCAGTGCTACCCCAGCGGGAGTGCCCTACGAGCAGTACTTC.

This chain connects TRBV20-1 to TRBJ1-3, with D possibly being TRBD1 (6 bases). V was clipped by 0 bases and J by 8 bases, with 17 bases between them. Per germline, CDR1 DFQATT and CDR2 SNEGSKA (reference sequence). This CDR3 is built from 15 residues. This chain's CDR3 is CSARDPTWDIDTIYF. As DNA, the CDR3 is TGCAGTGCTAGAGATCCCACCTGGGACATCGACACCATATATTTT.

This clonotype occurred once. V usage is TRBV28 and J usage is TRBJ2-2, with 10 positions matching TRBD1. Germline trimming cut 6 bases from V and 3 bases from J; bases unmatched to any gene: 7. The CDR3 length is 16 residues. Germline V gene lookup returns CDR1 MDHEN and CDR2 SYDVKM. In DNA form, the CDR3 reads TGTGCCAGCAGAATTGCCGGGACAGGGGACACCGGGGAGCTGTTTTTT. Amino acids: CASRIAGTGDTGELFF.

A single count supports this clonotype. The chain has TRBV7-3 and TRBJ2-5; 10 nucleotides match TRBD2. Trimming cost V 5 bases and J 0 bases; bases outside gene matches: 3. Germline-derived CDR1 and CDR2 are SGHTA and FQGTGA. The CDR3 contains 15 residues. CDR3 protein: CASSPLAGYQETQYF. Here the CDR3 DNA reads TGTGCCAGCAGCCCACTAGCGGGGTACCAAGAGACCCAGTACTTC.

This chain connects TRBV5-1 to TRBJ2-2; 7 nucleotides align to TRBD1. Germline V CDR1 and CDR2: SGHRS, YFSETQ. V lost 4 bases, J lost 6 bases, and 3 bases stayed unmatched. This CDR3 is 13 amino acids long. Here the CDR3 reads CASSATGSGELFF. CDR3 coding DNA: TGCGCCAGCAGCGCGACAGGGTCCGGGGAGCTGTTTTTT.

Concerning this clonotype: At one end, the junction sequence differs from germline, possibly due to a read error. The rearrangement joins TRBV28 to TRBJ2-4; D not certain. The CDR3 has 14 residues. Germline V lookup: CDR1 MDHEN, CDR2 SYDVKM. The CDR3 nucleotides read TGTGCCAGCAGTTTTGAGTTAGCCCAAAACATTCAGTACTTC. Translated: CASSFELAQNIQYF.